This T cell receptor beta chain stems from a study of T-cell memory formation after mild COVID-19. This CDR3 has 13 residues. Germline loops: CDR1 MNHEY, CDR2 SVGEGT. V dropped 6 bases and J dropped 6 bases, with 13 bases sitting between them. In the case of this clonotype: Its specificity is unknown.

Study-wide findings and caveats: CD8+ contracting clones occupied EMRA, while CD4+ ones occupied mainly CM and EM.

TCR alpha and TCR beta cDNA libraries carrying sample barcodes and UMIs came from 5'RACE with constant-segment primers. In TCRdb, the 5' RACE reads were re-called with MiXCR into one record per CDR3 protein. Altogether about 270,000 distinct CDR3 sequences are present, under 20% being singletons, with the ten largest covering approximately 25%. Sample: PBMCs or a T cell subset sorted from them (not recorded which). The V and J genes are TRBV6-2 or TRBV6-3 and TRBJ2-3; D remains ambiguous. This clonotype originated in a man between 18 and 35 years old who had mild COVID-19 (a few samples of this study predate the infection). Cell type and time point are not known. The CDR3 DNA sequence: TGTGCCAGCAGCCATACTCGGGTGGATACGCAGTATTTT. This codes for CASSHTRVDTQYF.